This T cell receptor (beta chain) was identified during a study of blood T cells in healthy people across ages. Background on the study: Capture via template switching afforded approximately one barcoded beta molecule per two T cells.

A J-beta primer mix and a sample-barcoded 5' primer were used in a second PCR of roughly 6 to 11 cycles. TCRdb called the 5' RACE reads again in MiXCR, with one record for every CDR3 protein. This sample carries around 1,800,000 distinct CDR3 sequences, roughly 43% of them seen once, and the ten largest clones take 20% to 25%. A remark on this clonotype: Its specificity is not known.

The CDR3 has 13 amino acids. Germline loops: CDR1 DFQATT, CDR2 SNEGSKA (reference sequence). V dropped 3 bases and J dropped 0 bases, with 5 bases sitting between them. Study-wide results and caveats: Naive T cell percentage by flow cytometry tracked strongly with beta diversity. More naive CD4+ cells and higher diversity were found in long-lived than in aged donors. Getting older went along with TCR beta diversity per million T cells dropping roughly linearly.

Source material: blood. This chain joins TRBV20-1 and TRBJ1-4; no firm D call. This TCR was recovered from a human donor in good health. The CDR3 is CSASVSTNEKLFF. The CDR3, as DNA: TGCAGTGCTAGCGTGTCAACTAATGAAAAACTGTTTTTT.